This is a list of T cell receptor beta chains from one sample in a study of T cell responses to AZD1222 COVID-19 vaccine. Assay: immunoSEQ multiplex PCR; the TCRdb copy retains only in-frame clones and omits some. The sample carries about 85,000 clones, around 88% recorded once. The sample here was peripheral blood, taken on day 0 of MenACWY control vaccination. The receptor set was obtained from an adult in good health. Both conserved end residues are part of each CDR3. D genes are given only for firm matches. Size is omitted from some rows. Given values are once, few, many or a class for expanded clones.

TRBV28	TRBJ1-1	-	once	TGTGCCAGCAGTCCGACAGGCGAAAGGTCCACTGAAGCTTTCTTT	CASSPTGERSTEAFF
TRBV4-3	TRBJ2-5	TRBD1	-	TGCGCCAGCAGCCAAGAGCCCAGGGGGCTGGAGACCCAGTACTTC	CASSQEPRGLETQYF
TRBV6-1	TRBJ1-6	TRBD1	-	TGTGCCAGCAGTGAAACTGGACAGGGGTATAATTCACCCCTCCACTTT	CASSETGQGYNSPLHF
TRBV7-2	TRBJ1-1	TRBD1	-	TGTGCCAGCAGGCAGGGACAGGGGGCCTTTACTGAAGCTTTCTTT	CASRQGQGAFTEAFF
TRBV19	TRBJ2-7	TRBD1	once	TGTGCCAGTAGTCCGGGACAGTCCTACGAGCAGTACTTC	CASSPGQSYEQYF
TRBV2	TRBJ1-5	-	-	TGTGCCAGCAGTCCAGACCGAGCGCCTGGCAATCAGCCCCAGCATTTT	CASSPDRAPGNQPQHF
TRBV5-1	TRBJ1-5	-	-	TGCGCCAGCAGCTTGGGAGACCCCTCTCAGCCCCAGCATTTT	CASSLGDPSQPQHF
TRBV5-4	TRBJ2-7	-	-	TGTGCCAGCAGCTTGGACACCTCCGACGAGCAGTACTTC	CASSLDTSDEQYF
TRBV12-3/TRBV12-4	TRBJ1-5	-	-	TGTGCCAGCAGCCTTCCGCGGTTGGGGCCCCAGCATTTT	CASSLPRLGPQHF
TRBV4-1	TRBJ1-5	-	-	TGCGCCAGCAGCTCGCAATACGCAAGGGGAATCGGAGACAATCAGCCCCAGCATTTT	CASSSQYARGIGDNQPQHF
TRBV7-2	TRBJ1-2	-	-	TGTGCCAGCAGCCCCGGCCTAACATATGGCTACACCTTC	CASSPGLTYGYTF
TRBV3-1/TRBV3-2	TRBJ2-7	-	-	TGTGCCAGCAGCCAAGACAGGGTGCCTTCACCCTACGAGCAGTACTTC	CASSQDRVPSPYEQYF
TRBV30	TRBJ1-2	-	-	TGTGCCTGGAGACCAGCCAAGGGCTATGGCTACACCTTC	CAWRPAKGYGYTF
TRBV7-2	TRBJ1-1	-	-	TGTGCCAGCAGCTTCGGACGGCGGAACACTGAAGCTTTCTTT	CASSFGRRNTEAFF
TRBV7-9	TRBJ2-7	-	many	TGTGCCAGCAGCTTAGGGATTACAGGAGCCTACGAGCAGTACTTC	CASSLGITGAYEQYF
TRBV7-9	TRBJ1-5	-	-	TGTGCCAGCAGCTTAGTGGGGGCGAGTCAGCCCCAGCATTTT	CASSLVGASQPQHF
TRBV24-1	TRBJ1-2	-	-	TGTGCCATCTCGGACTCTCAGAACTATGGCTACACCTTC	CAISDSQNYGYTF
TRBV4-3	TRBJ1-5	-	-	TGCGCCAGCAGCCAAGGGCCAGCCTCTCAGCCCCAGCATTTT	CASSQGPASQPQHF
TRBV7-2	TRBJ1-2	-	-	TGTGCCAGCAGCTTAGGGGGGTACTATGGCTACACCTTC	CASSLGGYYGYTF
TRBV5-4	TRBJ1-2	-	-	TGTGCCAGCAGCTTGGCGCAGGGGTGGGACTATGGCTACACCTTC	CASSLAQGWDYGYTF
TRBV28	TRBJ2-7	TRBD1	-	TGTGCCAGCAGTTTGTATCGACAGGGGGGGGAGCAGTACTTC	CASSLYRQGGEQYF
TRBV7-8	TRBJ2-1	TRBD2	-	TGTGCCAGCAGCTTAGGGCGGGGGGGCGTTGGTGAGCAGTTCTTC	CASSLGRGGVGEQFF
TRBV3-1/TRBV3-2	TRBJ1-1	-	-	TGTGCCAGCAGCCAGACAAGGGGTGTATGGAACACTGAAGCTTTCTTT	CASSQTRGVWNTEAFF
TRBV2	TRBJ1-2	-	-	TGTGCCAGTACCCAGACAGGAAAGTATGGCTACACCTTC	CASTQTGKYGYTF
TRBV6-2/TRBV6-3	TRBJ1-5	-	once	TGTGCCAGCAGTCTGACAGGTCGAGGCCAGCCCCAGCATTTT	CASSLTGRGQPQHF
TRBV2	TRBJ1-2	-	-	TGTGCCAGCTCTGCAGGGATGAGTGGCTACACCTTC	CASSAGMSGYTF
TRBV13	TRBJ2-1	-	-	TGTGCCAGCAGCTTAAGGCGGGGCGCCTCTTATGAGCAGTTCTTC	CASSLRRGASYEQFF
TRBV6-5	TRBJ1-6	-	-	TGTGCCAGCAACGGAAATAATTCACCCCTCCACTTT	CASNGNNSPLHF
TRBV30	TRBJ2-3	TRBD2	-	TGTGCCTGGGTTAGCGGGGGGTGGAGCACAGATACGCAGTATTTT	CAWVSGGWSTDTQYF
TRBV7-2	TRBJ2-5	-	-	TGTGCCAGCAGCTTAGATGGAGGGGGCGGAGCCCAGTACTTC	CASSLDGGGGAQYF
TRBV19	TRBJ1-1	-	-	TGTGCCAGTAGTAGCGTGGGGGACACTGAAGCTTTCTTT	CASSSVGDTEAFF
TRBV7-2	TRBJ2-5	-	-	TGTGCCAGCAGCGTACAGGGGGGGAGAGAGACCCAGTACTTC	CASSVQGGRETQYF
TRBV6-5	TRBJ1-5	-	-	TGTGCCAGCACGTTTCTTGATAGCAATCAGCCCCAGCATTTT	CASTFLDSNQPQHF
TRBV3-1/TRBV3-2	TRBJ2-5	-	-	TGTGCCAGCAGTCTAGACAGGACCCTCCAAGAGACCCAGTACTTC	CASSLDRTLQETQYF
TRBV28	TRBJ1-5	-	-	TGTGCCAGCAAGGATATGATAGGGGTGACGAACAATCAGCCCCAGCATTTT	CASKDMIGVTNNQPQHF
TRBV6-5	TRBJ2-7	TRBD1	-	TGTGCCAGCACCAGGGGGCGCGATGAGCAGTACTTC	CASTRGRDEQYF
TRBV9	TRBJ2-5	-	-	TGTGCCAGCAGCGTAGCGGTTGAGGAGACCCAGTACTTC	CASSVAVEETQYF